This passage covers 9 T cell receptor beta chains from one sample sequenced in a study of blood T cells in healthy people across ages. A second PCR of about 6 to 12 cycles used a sample-barcoded 5' primer and a J-beta primer mix. MiXCR, applied by TCRdb to the 5' RACE reads, yields one record per CDR3 protein. The table has over 600,000 distinct CDR3 sequences, about 43% seen once. Source material: blood. Receptors originate from a man older than 75 in good health.

The chain recombines TRBV7-2 with TRBJ2-3; 11 nucleotides match TRBD2. Germline CDR1 reads SGHTA; CDR2 reads FQGNSA. The CDR3 covers 19 residues. V gave up 5 bases and J gave up 4 bases; unmatched junction bases: 17. The CDR3 region is CASSPSGTSGGAESDTQYF. DNA of the CDR3: TGTGCCAGCAGCCCAAGTGGAACTAGCGGGGGTGCGGAGTCAGATACGCAGTATTTT.

In the case of this clonotype: Mismatch with germline at one junction end may stem from a read error. The V gene is TRBV30, the J gene TRBJ2-7; D uncertain. This CDR3 comprises 12 residues. CDR1 is GTSNPN, CDR2 SVGIG, per germline (reference sequence). In nucleotides, the CDR3 is TGTGCCCGGAGTGTTGTCTCGAGCGAGCAGTACTTC. Translation gives CARSVVSSEQYF. Variable domain in full (rest from reference TRBV30 and TRBJ2-7): SQTIHQWPATLVQPVGSPLSLECTVEGTSNPNLYWYRQAAGRGLQLLFYSVGIGQISSEVPQNLSASRPQDRQFILSSKKLLLSDSGFYLCARSVVSSEQYFGPGTRLTVT.

This clonotype was counted only a few times. The genes are TRBV5-1 and TRBJ2-7; tentative D call: TRBD1 (7 bases). V lost 3 bases to trimming and J lost 3 bases, with 16 bases between them. Germline V CDR1 and CDR2: SGHRS, YFSETQ. There are 15 residues in the CDR3. Here the CDR3 reads CASSSGGGQFYEQYF. The CDR3 DNA reads as TGCGCCAGCAGCTCCGGAGGGGGACAGTTCTACGAGCAGTACTTC.

This clonotype came up a few times. The rearrangement links TRBV7-8 to TRBJ2-7; D remains ambiguous. The germline V gene encodes CDR1 SGHVS and CDR2 FQNEAQ. The V end lost 1 base, the J end lost 0 bases, and 10 bases lay between the germline ends. The CDR3 loop spans 15 amino acids. The CDR3, as DNA: TGTGCCAGCAGCTTAGTTCCCCAGAGCTCCTACGAGCAGTACTTC. It specifies CASSLVPQSSYEQYF.

The sample holds one count of this clonotype. This clone may be a read error of a much larger clone one base away. The chain links TRBV7-2 to TRBJ2-7, with D perhaps assigned TRBD1 or TRBD2 (6 bases each). This CDR3 region has 14 residues. Germline assignment: CDR1 SGHTA and CDR2 FQGNSA. CDR3 residues: CASSRMGGSYERYF. DNA for the CDR3: TGTGCCAGCAGCAGGATGGGGGGCTCCTACGAGCGGTACTTC.

In nucleotides, the CDR3 is TGCAGTGCTAGAGATCCCTCGCGTAGTAGCACAGATACGCAGTATTTT. It translates to CSARDPSRSSTDTQYF. The chain uses TRBV20-1 and TRBJ2-3; D is unclear. Deletions cut 0 bases from V and 0 bases from J, with 13 bases between. The CDR3 covers 16 residues. Germline CDR1 and CDR2: DFQATT and SNEGSKA (reference sequence).

In its sample, this clonotype was seen many times. The CDR3, as DNA: TGCGCCAGCAGCCCTACAACGTTAGGCACCTACAATGAGCAGTTCTTC. The encoded protein is CASSPTTLGTYNEQFF. The J gene is TRBJ2-1, the V gene TRBV5-1; no reliable D call. Trimming took 4 bases from V and 2 from J, leaving 16 bases between them. This CDR3 comprises 16 residues. Germline assignment: CDR1 SGHRS and CDR2 YFSETQ. Variable domain in full (rest from reference TRBV5-1 and TRBJ2-1): KAGVTQTPRYLIKTRGQQVTLSCSPISGHRSVSWYQQTPGQGLQFLFEYFSETQRNKGNFPGRFSGRQFSNSRSEMNVSTLELGDSALYLCASSPTTLGTYNEQFFGPGTRLTVL.

This chain joins TRBV7-2 and TRBJ2-1; 12 bases align to TRBD1. The CDR3 is 15 amino acids. Germline CDR1 is SGHTA and CDR2 is FQGNSA. V trimming: 4 bases; J trimming: 8 bases; junction bases outside the gene matches: 6. The CDR3 loop is CASSSGTGGRYEQFF. The CDR3 coding sequence is TGTGCCAGCAGCTCCGGGACAGGGGGCCGTTATGAGCAGTTCTTC.

The rearrangement links TRBV12-5 to TRBJ1-4, with 8 bases fitting TRBD1. After removal of 6 bases from V and 15 bases from J, the junction contained 6 bases not matched to a gene. The CDR3 loop spans 11 amino acids. The germline gives CDR1 LGHNT, CDR2 FRNRAP. DNA of the CDR3: TGTGCTAGTGGAACGGACAGGGTATTGTTTTTT. Translated: CASGTDRVLFF. Together with reference TRBV12-5 and TRBJ1-4, the CDR3 gives the full variable domain: DARVTQTPRHKVTEMGQEVTMRCQPILGHNTVFWYRQTMMQGLELLAYFRNRAPLDDSGMPKDRFSAEMPDATLATLKIQPSEPRDSAVYFCASGTDRVLFFGSGTQLSVL.